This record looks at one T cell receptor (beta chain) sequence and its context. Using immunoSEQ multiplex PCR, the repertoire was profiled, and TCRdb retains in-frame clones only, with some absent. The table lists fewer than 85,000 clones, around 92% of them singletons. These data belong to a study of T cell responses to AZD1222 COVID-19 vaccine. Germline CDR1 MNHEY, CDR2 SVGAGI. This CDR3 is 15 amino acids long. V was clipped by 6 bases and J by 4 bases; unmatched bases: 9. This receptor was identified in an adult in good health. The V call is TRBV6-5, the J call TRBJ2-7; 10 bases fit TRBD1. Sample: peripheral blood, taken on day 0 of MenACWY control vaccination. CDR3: CASRPTGGAGYEQYF. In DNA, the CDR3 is TGTGCCAGCAGGCCGACAGGGGGCGCCGGTTACGAGCAGTACTTC.